A single sample gave rise to the 4 T cell receptor beta chains below, sequenced in a study of T cell responses to AZD1222 COVID-19 vaccine. The assay was immunoSEQ multiplex PCR, and TCRdb's table has in-frame clones only and misses some. The sample consists of just over 150,000 clones, roughly nine tenths of them appearing once. The sample here was peripheral blood, taken on day 0 of AZD1222 vaccination. The receptors come from an adult in good health.

V usage is TRBV18 and J usage is TRBJ2-7; maybe TRBD1 (5 bases). V lost 3 bases and J 5 bases, leaving 11 bases between the germline ends. Germline V gene sequence: CDR1 KGHSH, CDR2 LQKENI. The CDR3 has 13 residues. This CDR3 is CASSPAAGNEQYF. In DNA form, the CDR3 reads TGTGCCAGCTCACCGGCGGCAGGGAACGAGCAGTACTTC.

The chain has TRBV24-1 and TRBJ1-5; a possible D gene is TRBD1 (6 bases). This CDR3 spans 16 amino acids. V lost 3 bases, J lost 3 bases, and 14 bases lay in between. The germline gives CDR1 KGHDR, CDR2 SFDVKD. The CDR3, as DNA: TGTGCCACCAGTGATGGTGAGGGGGTCTACAATCAGCCCCAGCATTTT. It specifies CATSDGEGVYNQPQHF.

For the CDR3, the DNA is TGTGCCAGCAGCTTGGGACTAACTAGCGTAACCTACAATGAGCAGTTCTTC. Translated: CASSLGLTSVTYNEQFF. The chain carries TRBV5-4 and TRBJ2-1, with 7 positions matching TRBD2. This CDR3 spans 17 amino acids. CDR1 and CDR2 (germline): SGHNT, YYREEE (reference sequence). Unmatched junction bases numbered 8, after V lost 0 bases and J lost 2 bases.

This chain uses TRBV9 with TRBJ2-2; D unclear. Trimming removed 4 bases at V and 5 bases at J, with 9 bases between. The CDR3 is 13 residues long. The germline V gene has CDR1 SGDLS and CDR2 YYNGEE. The CDR3 sequence is CASSSEGTGELFF. The DNA of the CDR3 is TGTGCCAGCAGCTCTGAAGGGACCGGGGAGCTGTTTTTT. The full variable domain, rest sourced from reference TRBV9 and TRBJ2-2, is DSGVTQTPKHLITATGQRVTLRCSPRSGDLSVYWYQQSLDQGLQFLIQYYNGEERAKGNILERFSAQQFPDLHSELNLSSLELGDSALYFCASSSEGTGELFFGEGSRLTVL.